This T cell receptor (beta chain) was sequenced in a study of blood T cell repertoires in COVID-19. About the study: PBMCs, B-cell-depleted T cells, or T cells provided the cDNA or gDNA that made up the material.

Authors' processing steps: Counts of nucleated cells, estimated from reference gene primer amplification, were obtained. The data were produced by immunoSEQ multiplex PCR, yet TCRdb's version contains in-frame clones alone and is incomplete. From that table come the V and J calls and clone size; the DNA was used to work out D and trimming. The sample includes approximately 45,000 clones, 70% to 90% seen only once; the top ten take about 2.9%. Germline V gene sequence: CDR1 GTSNPN, CDR2 SVGIG (reference sequence). CDR3 length: 15 residues. Trimming removed 0 bases from V and 1 base from J, with 9 bases in between.

The receptor comes from a woman older than 75 with acute or convalescent COVID-19. The chain joins TRBV30 to TRBJ2-2; perhaps TRBD1 as D (5 bases). What was sequenced was peripheral blood. The CDR3 DNA reads as TGTGCCTGGAGTGTGGAACAGGAGAACACCGGGGAGCTGTTTTTT. Its protein is CAWSVEQENTGELFF. Drawing the rest from reference TRBV30 and TRBJ2-2, the complete variable domain is SQTIHQWPATLVQPVGSPLSLECTVEGTSNPNLYWYRQAAGRGLQLLFYSVGIGQISSEVPQNLSASRPQDRQFILSSKKLLLSDSGFYLCAWSVEQENTGELFFGEGSRLTVL.